Listed below are T cell receptor beta chains from one sample, sequenced in a study of blood T cell repertoires in COVID-19. Profiling relied on immunoSEQ multiplex PCR, and the TCRdb table lists in-frame clones only, not all of them. In the table there are approximately 220,000 clones, 85% to 90% of which are singletons. Sequencing was carried out using PBMCs or T cells enriched from blood (not recorded which). These receptors were collected from a woman aged 18-29 years in a cohort exposed to, infected with or recovered from COVID-19 (not recorded which). Both conserved end residues are part of each CDR3. The D gene is left open where the match is weak. Expanded clones are given a class, and other clones once, few, many or no size at all.

CDR3: CASSTTGTANSPLHF
DNA: TGTGCCAGCAGTACGACCGGGACAGCCAATTCACCCCTCCACTTT
V: TRBV6-2/TRBV6-3
D: TRBD1
J: TRBJ1-6
size: .

CDR3: CATSRGGEAKNIQYF
DNA: TGTGCCACCAGCAGAGGAGGCGAAGCCAAAAACATTCAGTACTTC
V: TRBV15
D: .
J: TRBJ2-4
size: .

CDR3: CASSLGTFERAFF
DNA: TGTGCCAGCAGTCTAGGGACTTTCGAGCGAGCTTTCTTT
V: TRBV27
D: .
J: TRBJ1-1
size: .

CDR3: CASSIGGYTEAFF
DNA: TGTGCCAGTAGTATAGGCGGATACACTGAAGCTTTCTTT
V: TRBV19
D: .
J: TRBJ1-1
size: .

CDR3: CASSRAGDLAEAFF
DNA: TGTGCCAGCAGCCGCGCGGGGGATCTCGCTGAAGCTTTCTTT
V: TRBV6-5
D: .
J: TRBJ1-1
size: .

CDR3: CASSDSSGRDEQYF
DNA: TGCGCCAGCAGCGATTCTAGCGGGAGGGACGAGCAGTACTTC
V: TRBV4-1
D: TRBD2
J: TRBJ2-7
size: .

CDR3: CASRDTRNQPQHF
DNA: TGTGCCAGCAGGGACACCCGCAATCAGCCCCAGCATTTT
V: TRBV19
D: .
J: TRBJ1-5
size: .

CDR3: CASSGGGPSGPDEQYF
DNA: TGTGCCAGCAGTGGAGGAGGCCCATCCGGCCCCGACGAGCAGTACTTC
V: TRBV25-1
D: .
J: TRBJ2-7
size: .

CDR3: CASSPSTGREYGYTF
DNA: TGTGCCAGCTCACCAAGCACAGGGAGGGAATATGGCTACACCTTC
V: TRBV18
D: .
J: TRBJ1-2
size: .

CDR3: CASERDTQYF
DNA: TGTGCCAGCGAGCGGGATACGCAGTATTTT
V: TRBV6-5
D: .
J: TRBJ2-3
size: .

CDR3: CASSPSTGIGNTEAFF
DNA: TGTGCCAGCAGTCCATCGACAGGGATCGGGAACACTGAAGCTTTCTTT
V: TRBV27
D: TRBD1
J: TRBJ1-1
size: .

CDR3: CASKTGGDTQYF
DNA: TGTGCCAGCAAAACGGGGGGGGATACGCAGTATTTT
V: TRBV6-6
D: TRBD2
J: TRBJ2-3
size: .

CDR3: CASSFSSYRGPNEKLFF
DNA: TGTGCCAGCAGCTTCTCCTCCTACAGGGGCCCTAATGAAAAACTGTTTTTT
V: TRBV7-9
D: TRBD1
J: TRBJ1-4
size: .

CDR3: CASSQRSAVSAEAFF
DNA: TGTGCCAGCAGCCAGCGATCCGCAGTAAGCGCTGAAGCTTTCTTT
V: TRBV14
D: .
J: TRBJ1-1
size: .

CDR3: CASRTGTGSTSSYNEQFF
DNA: TGTGCCAGCAGGACCGGGACAGGGTCGACCAGCTCCTACAATGAGCAGTTCTTC
V: TRBV2
D: TRBD1
J: TRBJ2-1
size: once

CDR3: CASSLLGGHEQYF
DNA: TGTGCCAGCAGCTTATTAGGGGGCCACGAGCAGTACTTC
V: TRBV7-9
D: TRBD1
J: TRBJ2-7
size: once

CDR3: CASSGQTDEKLFF
DNA: TGTGCCAGCTCAGGGCAAACGGATGAAAAACTGTTTTTT
V: TRBV18
D: .
J: TRBJ1-4
size: .

CDR3: CASSKRPRGGTGVTGELFF
DNA: TGTGCCAGCAGTAAAAGGCCCCGGGGCGGGACAGGGGTCACCGGGGAGCTGTTTTTT
V: TRBV2
D: TRBD1
J: TRBJ2-2
size: .

CDR3: CASSLSPLSTSGRRYEQYF
DNA: TGTGCCAGCAGTTTATCGCCCCTATCCACTAGCGGGAGGCGTTACGAGCAGTACTTC
V: TRBV27
D: TRBD2
J: TRBJ2-7
size: .

CDR3: CASSQENRDYEQYF
DNA: TGTGCCAGCAGCCAAGAGAACAGGGACTACGAGCAGTACTTC
V: TRBV3-1/TRBV3-2
D: .
J: TRBJ2-7
size: .

CDR3: CASRQGRTYEQYF
DNA: TGTGCCAGTAGACAGGGTAGGACCTACGAGCAGTACTTC
V: TRBV19
D: .
J: TRBJ2-7
size: .

CDR3: CASSVEPTSYNEQFF
DNA: TGTGCCAGCAGCGTGGAGCCGACGTCCTACAATGAGCAGTTCTTC
V: TRBV9
D: .
J: TRBJ2-1
size: .

CDR3: CASHDSGYTEAFF
DNA: TGTGCCAGCCATGACTCAGGGTACACTGAAGCTTTCTTT
V: TRBV7-9
D: .
J: TRBJ1-1
size: .

CDR3: CASTPGLASLEQYF
DNA: TGTGCCAGCACACCGGGACTAGCAAGTTTGGAGCAGTACTTC
V: TRBV6-5
D: TRBD2
J: TRBJ2-7
size: .